This TCR beta chain was profiled in a study of T-cell memory formation after mild COVID-19. In TCRdb, the 5' RACE reads were re-called with MiXCR into one record per CDR3 protein. Of roughly 450,000 distinct CDR3 sequences listed, 15% to 20% are singletons. The CDR3 length is 15 residues. V shed 6 bases and J shed 0 bases, with 12 bases lying between them. This clonotype was seen at least ten times. The chain recombines TRBV12-3 or TRBV12-4 with TRBJ1-5; TRBD1 might be the D (5 bases). The specimen sequenced was PBMCs or a T cell subset sorted from them (not recorded which). This clonotype was obtained from an adult woman who had mild COVID-19 (a few samples of this study predate the infection). Cell type and time point are not known. CDR3 nucleotides: TGTGCCAGCAGGTTAAACCAGGGTAGCAATCAGCCCCAGCATTTT. It encodes CASRLNQGSNQPQHF.